This record concerns one T cell receptor (beta chain) sequence. Its antigen is as yet unknown. The sample belongs to a study of CD8 T cells in Susac syndrome. Overall study findings and caveats: Acknowledgment was made by the study that its TCR sequencing and HLA analysis involved a relatively small number of individuals.

Sequencing of TCR beta was carried out in blood CD8+ and CD4+ T cells. RNA totalling roughly 0.45 to 1 ug underwent reverse transcription with random hexamers. The method of amplification for TCR beta CDR3 was immunoSEQ multiplex PCR, covering 54 Vbeta and 13 Jbeta. In TCRdb, the immunoSEQ multiplex PCR reads were re-called with MiXCR into one record per CDR3 protein. The sample lists fewer than 200,000 distinct CDR3 sequences, approximately 95% occurring once. The sequenced sample was CD4+ T cells from PBMCs. The sequence was obtained from a human donor in good health.

In DNA, the CDR3 is TGTGCCAGCAGTTTAGCGCTCGGAGGGATCAGCAATCAGCCCCAGCATTTT. It codes for CASSLALGGISNQPQHF. The genes are TRBV12-3 or TRBV12-4 and TRBJ1-5; the D is unclear. This CDR3 region has 17 residues. Trimming pared 0 bases from V and 1 base from J, leaving 13 bases between.